Below, 23 T cell receptor beta chains from the same sample are listed, as sequenced in a study of cytomegalovirus exposure and HLA in healthy donors. The PCR used 60 Vbeta and 13 Jbeta primers. Produced via immunoSEQ multiplex PCR; TCRdb's table is partial and in-frame only. This table has about 130,000 clones, about 80% appearing once. The sample was PBMCs. Receptors originate from a woman aged 40 to 50 in good health and CMV-seropositive.

This clone has only one observation. V gene TRBV6-4 combines with J gene TRBJ2-6; D ambiguous. Germline CDR1 reads MRHNA; CDR2 reads SNTAGT. This CDR3 is built from 15 residues. Trimming left V 2 bases short and J 0 bases short, with 5 bases between. The CDR3 sequence is CASSDPHSGANVLTF. CDR3 sequence (DNA): TGTGCCAGCAGTGACCCCCACTCTGGGGCCAACGTCCTGACTTTC.

The rearrangement uses TRBV28 and TRBJ2-4, with D tentatively TRBD2 (6 bases). The V end was cut by 8 bases, the J end by 0 bases, with 23 bases between. Looked up from germline, CDR1 is MDHEN and CDR2 is SYDVKM. CDR3 size: 18 residues. The CDR3 sequence: CASSLPIIRGLAKNIQYF. The CDR3 region has the DNA TGTGCCAGCTCTTTACCTATTATCCGGGGACTAGCCAAAAACATTCAGTACTTC.

This chain uses TRBV27 with TRBJ1-1; D might be TRBD1 (6 bases). This CDR3 is 14 amino acids long. Trimming left V 5 bases short and J 0 bases short, with 10 bases between. CDR1 is MNHEY and CDR2 is SMNVEV in the germline V gene (reference sequence). The CDR3 sequence: CASSIGGVNTEAFF. CDR3 in DNA: TGTGCCAGCAGTATAGGGGGAGTGAACACTGAAGCTTTCTTT.

The chain links TRBV5-6 to TRBJ2-3; D perhaps matches TRBD2 (6 bases). This CDR3 has 16 amino acids. Germline CDR1 SGHDT, CDR2 YYEEEE. Trimming left V 1 base short and J 6 bases short, with 18 bases between. CDR3 sequence reads: CASSLSRRGLLDTQYF. The CDR3 DNA sequence: TGTGCCAGCAGCTTGAGTCGGCGGGGACTCTTGGATACGCAGTATTTT.

The CDR3 sequence: CASSLDRGRQPQHF. Written as DNA, the CDR3 is TGTGCCAGCAGTCTTGACAGGGGGCGGCAGCCCCAGCATTTT. The genes are TRBV27 and TRBJ1-5; 10 nucleotides align to TRBD1. CDR1 MNHEY and CDR2 SMNVEV come from the germline V gene (reference sequence). The CDR3 runs to 14 residues. The V gene end was trimmed by 5 bases and the J gene end by 7 bases; junction bases not matched to a gene: 5.

The chain recombines TRBV28 with TRBJ1-2; D unresolved. Germline lookup yields CDR1 MDHEN and CDR2 SYDVKM. CDR3 length equals 13 residues. V was trimmed by 3 bases and J by 4 bases, leaving 9 bases between them. CDR3 sequence: CASSFGGSYGYTF. CDR3 nucleotides: TGTGCCAGCAGTTTTGGCGGATCCTATGGCTACACCTTC.

This chain connects TRBV9 to TRBJ2-1, with TRBD2 matching 10 bases. Germline CDR1 is SGDLS and CDR2 is YYNGEE. This CDR3 has 16 residues. V lost 0 bases, J lost 12 bases, and 12 bases stayed unmatched. The CDR3 region is CASSVGGLAGVRRQFF. The DNA for the CDR3 is TGTGCCAGCAGCGTAGGGGGGCTAGCGGGAGTTCGGAGGCAGTTCTTC.

This clone came up a few times. V gene TRBV14 combines with J gene TRBJ2-1; a weak D match, TRBD2 (6 bases). Trimming left V 1 base short and J 13 bases short, with 14 bases between. The CDR3 covers 13 residues. In germline, CDR1 is SGHDN, CDR2 FVKESK. The CDR3 nucleotides read TGTGCCAGCAGCCAAGTACGGAGGGTTTATCAGTTCTTC. Amino acid sequence: CASSQVRRVYQFF. Together with reference TRBV14 and TRBJ2-1, the CDR3 gives the full variable domain: EAGVTQFPSHSVIEKGQTVTLRCDPISGHDNLYWYRRVMGKEIKFLLHFVKESKQDESGMPNNRFLAERTGGTYSTLKVQPAELEDSGVYFCASSQVRRVYQFFGPGTRLTVL.

This clone was counted a few times. This chain links TRBV19 with TRBJ2-2; D might be TRBD1 (6 bases). CDR3 size: 11 residues. CDR1 LNHDA and CDR2 SQIVND come from the germline V gene (reference sequence). V was shortened by 9 bases and J by 8 bases, with 10 bases between the two germline ends. The chain's CDR3 is CASSTGGELFF. The CDR3, as DNA: TGTGCCAGCTCCACAGGGGGGGAGCTGTTTTTT. Full variable domain (missing parts from reference TRBV19 and TRBJ2-2): DGGITQSPKYLFRKEGQNVTLSCEQNLNHDAMYWYRQDPGQGLRLIYYSQIVNDFQKGDIAEGYSVSREKKESFPLTVTSAQKNPTAFYLCASSTGGELFFGEGSRLTVL.

The chain links TRBV7-2 to TRBJ2-5, with 11 bases fitting TRBD1. This CDR3 comprises 15 residues. The ends lost 2 bases at V and 5 bases at J; junction bases unmatched: 4. Germline V gene lookup returns CDR1 SGHTA and CDR2 FQGNSA. The CDR3: CASSLSGQGGETQYF. CDR3 nucleotide sequence: TGTGCCAGCAGCTTATCGGGACAGGGGGGCGAGACCCAGTACTTC. The full variable domain, rest sourced from reference TRBV7-2 and TRBJ2-5, is GAGVSQSPSNKVTEKGKDVELRCDPISGHTALYWYRQSLGQGLEFLIYFQGNSAPDKSGLPSDRFSAERTGGSVSTLTIQRTQQEDSAVYLCASSLSGQGGETQYFGPGTRLLVL.

The chain combines TRBV11-3 with TRBJ2-7, with D possibly matching TRBD2 (5 bases). From germline, CDR1 is SGHNT and CDR2 YENEEA. This CDR3 is built from 16 residues. Trimming left V 3 bases short and J 2 bases short, with 17 bases between. CDR3 in amino acids: CASSFARSGPPYEQYF. As DNA, the CDR3 is TGTGCCAGCAGCTTCGCCCGAAGCGGACCGCCCTACGAGCAGTACTTC.

Of note for this clone: The CDR3 carries no conserved terminal phenylalanine or tryptophan, so it likely arises from a read error. The DNA is omitted, as the CDR3 cannot be located on it reliably, and the CDR3 follows TCRdb's listing. The gene calls are TRBV28 and TRBJ2-7; no DNA check was done on the table's D call, TRBD2. Germline lookup yields CDR1 MDHEN and CDR2 SYDVKM. The CDR3 extends over 15 residues, inclusive of both ends. CDR3 sequence reads: CASSSPGTSGTPSSL.

The chain couples TRBV5-4 to TRBJ1-1; D remains unclear. Germline CDR1 reads SGHNT; CDR2 reads YYREEE (reference sequence). The germline V and J ends were trimmed by 4 bases and 1 base, with 8 bases remaining between them. The CDR3 has 13 residues. DNA of the CDR3: TGTGCCAGCAGCCCCAACAGGAACACTGAAGCTTTCTTT. This codes for CASSPNRNTEAFF.

The chain links TRBV20-1 to TRBJ2-1; 7 positions agree with TRBD2. This CDR3 comprises 10 residues. CDR1 and CDR2 from the germline V gene are DFQATT and SNEGSKA (reference sequence). The J segment lost 13 bases and the V segment lost 5 bases, leaving 5 bases of the junction unmatched. This CDR3 is CSAVSGFQFF. The CDR3 region has the DNA TGCAGTGCTGTTAGCGGGTTCCAGTTCTTC.

The chain joins TRBV5-1 to TRBJ2-5; D remains ambiguous. V lost 1 base, J lost 0 bases, and 10 bases lay in between. The CDR3 is made up of 15 amino acids. Germline V gene lookup returns CDR1 SGHRS and CDR2 YFSETQ. CDR3 region: CASSLRGLHQETQYF. CDR3 coding DNA: TGCGCCAGCAGCTTGCGTGGCCTCCACCAAGAGACCCAGTACTTC.

The chain combines TRBV16 with TRBJ1-1; D is perhaps TRBD1 (5 bases). Germline assignment: CDR1 KGHSY and CDR2 FQNENV. The CDR3 extends over 16 amino acids. The ends were cut back, 2 bases at V and 0 bases at J, with 13 bases in the middle. CDR3 bases: TGTGCCAGCAGCCAAGGCCAGGGCTGGGTGAACACTGAAGCTTTCTTT. It codes for CASSQGQGWVNTEAFF.

A few counts support this clone. V and J are TRBV25-1 and TRBJ2-5; D perhaps matches TRBD1 (9 bases). The V end was cut by 9 bases, the J end by 4 bases, with 18 bases between. The CDR3 is 14 residues long. The germline CDR1 and CDR2 sequences are MGHDK and SYGVNS. The CDR3 loop is CASSGTGLSETQYF. CDR3 coding DNA: TGTGCCAGTAGCGGGACAGGGTTATCAGAGACCCAGTACTTC. The entire variable domain, with the rest obtained from reference TRBV25-1 and TRBJ2-5, is as follows: EADIYQTPRYLVIGTGKKITLECSQTMGHDKMYWYQQDPGMELHLIHYSYGVNSTEKGDLSSESTVSRIRTEHFPLTLESARPSHTSQYLCASSGTGLSETQYFGPGTRLLVL.

Here the CDR3 DNA reads TGTGCCAGCAGCCACGGACTCAAGGAGACCCAGTACTTC. It encodes CASSHGLKETQYF. The chain uses TRBV6-5 and TRBJ2-5; D is perhaps TRBD2 (5 bases). The germline CDR1 and CDR2 sequences are MNHEY and SVGAGI. V lost 6 bases, J lost 5 bases, and 13 bases lay in between. This CDR3 spans 13 amino acids.

In its sample, this clone was seen a few times. The chain carries TRBV27 and TRBJ1-2; D ambiguous. The CDR3 totals 12 residues. The germline V gene encodes CDR1 MNHEY and CDR2 SMNVEV (reference sequence). V lost 2 bases and J 4 bases, leaving 5 bases between the germline ends. The CDR3 nucleotides read TGTGCCAGCAGTTTAGTCGGCTATGGCTACACCTTC. Translated, it gives CASSLVGYGYTF.

The V call is TRBV29-1, the J call TRBJ2-1; the D is unclear. The V end lost 4 bases, the J end lost 4 bases, and 5 bases lay between the germline ends. Germline-derived CDR1 and CDR2 are SQVTM and ANQGSEA. The CDR3 consists of 11 residues. For the CDR3, the DNA is TGCAGCGTTGCCATTTACAATGAGCAGTTCTTC. It specifies CSVAIYNEQFF.

The chain links TRBV7-9 to TRBJ2-7; 9 bases match TRBD2. The V segment lost 5 bases and the J segment 3 bases; nucleotides outside the gene matches: 20. Germline lookup yields CDR1 SEHNR and CDR2 FQNEAQ (reference sequence). This CDR3 region has 19 residues. The CDR3 reads CASSHQVRREGLKDYEQYF. The CDR3 DNA sequence: TGTGCCAGCAGCCACCAGGTACGGCGGGAGGGCCTTAAAGACTACGAGCAGTACTTC.

The chain employs TRBV11-3 and TRBJ2-1; TRBD1 agrees at 9 bases. In germline, CDR1 is SGHNT, CDR2 YENEEA. Trimming took 5 bases from V and 10 from J; bases not matched to a gene: 12. The CDR3 contains 15 residues. The CDR3 DNA reads as TGTGCCAGCAGCCGAGGGACAGGGTTGTTCGGGGAGCAGTTCTTC. Protein sequence: CASSRGTGLFGEQFF. The whole variable domain, filled in from reference TRBV11-3 and TRBJ2-1, reads EAGVVQSPRYKIIEKKQPVAFWCNPISGHNTLYWYLQNLGQGPELLIRYENEEAVDDSQLPKDRFSAERLKGVDSTLKIQPAELGDSAVYLCASSRGTGLFGEQFFGPGTRLTVL.

The V call is TRBV29-1, the J call TRBJ2-7, with 8 bases identical to TRBD2. The CDR3 has 13 amino acids. The germline gives CDR1 SQVTM, CDR2 ANQGSEA. The V and J ends lost 5 bases and 0 bases, in that order; junction bases with no gene match: 3. DNA of the CDR3: TGCAGCGTTATCGGACTAGCCTCCTACGAGCAGTACTTC. Protein product: CSVIGLASYEQYF.